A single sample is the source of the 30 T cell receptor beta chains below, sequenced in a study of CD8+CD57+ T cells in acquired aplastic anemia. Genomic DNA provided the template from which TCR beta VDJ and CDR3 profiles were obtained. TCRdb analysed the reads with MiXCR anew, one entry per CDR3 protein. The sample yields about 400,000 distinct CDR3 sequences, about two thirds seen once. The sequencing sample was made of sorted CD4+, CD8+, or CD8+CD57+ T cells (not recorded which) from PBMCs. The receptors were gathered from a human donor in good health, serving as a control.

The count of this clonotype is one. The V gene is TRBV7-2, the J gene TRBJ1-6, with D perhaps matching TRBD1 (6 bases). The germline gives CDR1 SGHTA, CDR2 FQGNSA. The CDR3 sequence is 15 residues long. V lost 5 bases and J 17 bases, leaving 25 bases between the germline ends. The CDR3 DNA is TGTGCCAGCAGCCTGACAGGAGCTAAGGGCTACACCTTCCACTTT. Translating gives CASSLTGAKGYTFHF.

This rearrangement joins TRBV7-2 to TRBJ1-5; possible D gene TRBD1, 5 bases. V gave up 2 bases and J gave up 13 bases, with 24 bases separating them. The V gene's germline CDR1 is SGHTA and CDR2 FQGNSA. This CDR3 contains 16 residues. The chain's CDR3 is CASSLPRGETDTQQHF. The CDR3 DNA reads TGTGCCAGCAGCTTACCGCGGGGGGAGACAGATACGCAGCAGCATTTT.

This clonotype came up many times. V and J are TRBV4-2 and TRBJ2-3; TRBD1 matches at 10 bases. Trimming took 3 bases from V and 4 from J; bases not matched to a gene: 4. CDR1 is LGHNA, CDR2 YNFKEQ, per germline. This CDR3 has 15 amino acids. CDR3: CASSQPGTGADTQYF. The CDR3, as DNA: TGTGCCAGCAGCCAGCCCGGGACAGGGGCAGATACGCAGTATTTT.

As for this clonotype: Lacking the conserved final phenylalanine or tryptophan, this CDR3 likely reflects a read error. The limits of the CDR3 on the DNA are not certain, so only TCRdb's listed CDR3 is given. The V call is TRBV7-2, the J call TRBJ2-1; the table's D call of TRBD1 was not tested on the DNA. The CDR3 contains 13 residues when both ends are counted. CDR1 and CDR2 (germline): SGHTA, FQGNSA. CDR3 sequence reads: CASSFRAAPEQTQ.

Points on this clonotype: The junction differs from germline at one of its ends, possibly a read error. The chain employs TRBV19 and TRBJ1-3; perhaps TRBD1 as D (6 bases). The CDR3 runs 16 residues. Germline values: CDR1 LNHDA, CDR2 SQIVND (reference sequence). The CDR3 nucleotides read TGTGCCAGTAGTATCGGGACACCGCAGCCTGGAGGTGATGGGACTTTT. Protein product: CASSIGTPQPGGDGTF.

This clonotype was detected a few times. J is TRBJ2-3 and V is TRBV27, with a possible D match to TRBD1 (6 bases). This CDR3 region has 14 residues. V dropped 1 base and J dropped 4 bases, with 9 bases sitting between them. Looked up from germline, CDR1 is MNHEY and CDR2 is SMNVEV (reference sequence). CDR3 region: CASSLWDIPDTQYF. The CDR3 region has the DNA TGTGCCAGCAGTTTATGGGACATCCCAGATACGCAGTATTTT.

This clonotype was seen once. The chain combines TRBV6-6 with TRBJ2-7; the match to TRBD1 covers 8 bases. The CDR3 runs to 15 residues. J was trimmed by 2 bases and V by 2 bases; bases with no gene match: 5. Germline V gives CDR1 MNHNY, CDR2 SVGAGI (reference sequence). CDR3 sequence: CASSYGQGITYEQYF. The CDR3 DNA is TGTGCCAGCAGTTACGGACAGGGAATAACCTACGAGCAGTACTTC.

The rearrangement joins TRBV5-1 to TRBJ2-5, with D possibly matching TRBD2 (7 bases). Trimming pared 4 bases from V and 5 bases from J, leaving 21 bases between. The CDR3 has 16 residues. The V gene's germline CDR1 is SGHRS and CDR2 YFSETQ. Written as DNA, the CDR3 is TGCGCCAGCAGCCATATCGCGGGGGCGGGGGTGGAGACCCAGTACTTC. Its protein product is CASSHIAGAGVETQYF.

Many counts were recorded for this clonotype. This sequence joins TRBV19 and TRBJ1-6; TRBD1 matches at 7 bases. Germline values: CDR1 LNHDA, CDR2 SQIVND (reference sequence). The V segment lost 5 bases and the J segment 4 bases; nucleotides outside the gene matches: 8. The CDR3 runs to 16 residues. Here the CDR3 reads CASSSATGAYNSPLHF. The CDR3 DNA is TGTGCCAGTAGTTCCGCCACAGGGGCTTATAATTCACCCCTCCACTTT.

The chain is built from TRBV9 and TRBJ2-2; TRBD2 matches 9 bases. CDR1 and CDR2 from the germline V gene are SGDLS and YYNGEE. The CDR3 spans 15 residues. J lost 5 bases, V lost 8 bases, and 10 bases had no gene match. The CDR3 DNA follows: TGTGCCAGTACCCTTAGCGGGGGTAAAACCGGGGAGCTGTTTTTT. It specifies CASTLSGGKTGELFF.

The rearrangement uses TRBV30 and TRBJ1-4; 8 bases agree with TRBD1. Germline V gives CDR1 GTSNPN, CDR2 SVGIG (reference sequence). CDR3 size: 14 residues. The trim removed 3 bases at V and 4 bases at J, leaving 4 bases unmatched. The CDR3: CAWRYRGSNEKLFF. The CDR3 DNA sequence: TGTGCCTGGAGATACAGGGGGAGTAATGAAAAACTGTTTTTT.

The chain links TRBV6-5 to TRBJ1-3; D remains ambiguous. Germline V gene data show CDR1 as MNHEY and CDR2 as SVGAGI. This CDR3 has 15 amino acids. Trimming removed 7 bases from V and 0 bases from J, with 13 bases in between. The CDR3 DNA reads TGTGCCAGCAAGAGCGGGTTGGTCTCTGGAAACACCATATATTTT. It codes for CASKSGLVSGNTIYF.

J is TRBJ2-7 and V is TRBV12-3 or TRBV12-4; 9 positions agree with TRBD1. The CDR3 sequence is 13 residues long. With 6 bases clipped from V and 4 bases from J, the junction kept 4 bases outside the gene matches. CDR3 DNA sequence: TGTGCCAGCAGCATGGACAGGGGTTACGAGCAGTACTTC. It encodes CASSMDRGYEQYF.

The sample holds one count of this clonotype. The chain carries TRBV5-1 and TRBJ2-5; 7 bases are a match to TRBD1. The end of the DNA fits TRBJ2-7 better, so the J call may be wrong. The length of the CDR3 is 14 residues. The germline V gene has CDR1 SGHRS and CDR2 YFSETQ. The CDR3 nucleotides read TGCGCCAGCAGCAACTGCCGGACAGGATACGAGCAGTACTTC. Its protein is CASSNCRTGYEQYF.

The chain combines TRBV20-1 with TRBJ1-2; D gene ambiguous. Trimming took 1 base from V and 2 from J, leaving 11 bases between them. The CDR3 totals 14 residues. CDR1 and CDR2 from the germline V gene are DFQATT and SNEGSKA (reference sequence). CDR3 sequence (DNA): TGCAGTGCTAGAGCCCTTGGCGGGAACTATGGCTACACCTTC. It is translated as CSARALGGNYGYTF.

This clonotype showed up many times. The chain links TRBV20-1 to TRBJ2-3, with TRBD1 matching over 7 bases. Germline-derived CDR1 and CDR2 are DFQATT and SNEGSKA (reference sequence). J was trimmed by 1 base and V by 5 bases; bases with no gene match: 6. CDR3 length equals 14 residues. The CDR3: CSAGGGQGTDTQYF. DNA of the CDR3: TGCAGTGCTGGAGGCGGACAGGGCACAGATACGCAGTATTTT.

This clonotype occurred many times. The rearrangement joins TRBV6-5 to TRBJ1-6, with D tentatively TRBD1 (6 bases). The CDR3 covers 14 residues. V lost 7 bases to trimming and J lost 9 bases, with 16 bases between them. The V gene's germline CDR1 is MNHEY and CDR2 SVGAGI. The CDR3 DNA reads TGTGCCAGCAACTACAGGGTTCAAGGTTCACCCCTCCACTTT. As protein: CASNYRVQGSPLHF.

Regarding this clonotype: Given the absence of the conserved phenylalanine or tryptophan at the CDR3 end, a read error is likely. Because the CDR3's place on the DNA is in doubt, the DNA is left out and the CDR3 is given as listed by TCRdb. The CDR3 spells CASSLGEGPHFHP. V and J are TRBV7-8 and TRBJ1-6; whether TRBD1, the table's D call, matches the DNA was not checked. Germline loops: CDR1 SGHVS, CDR2 FQNEAQ. The CDR3 is 13 residues long, ends included.

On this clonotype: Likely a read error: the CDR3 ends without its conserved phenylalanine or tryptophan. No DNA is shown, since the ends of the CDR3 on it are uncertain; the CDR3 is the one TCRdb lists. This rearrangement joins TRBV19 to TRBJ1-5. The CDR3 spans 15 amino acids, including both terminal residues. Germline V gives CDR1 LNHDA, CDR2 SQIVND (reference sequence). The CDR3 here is CASSIVPDGSKHHQL.

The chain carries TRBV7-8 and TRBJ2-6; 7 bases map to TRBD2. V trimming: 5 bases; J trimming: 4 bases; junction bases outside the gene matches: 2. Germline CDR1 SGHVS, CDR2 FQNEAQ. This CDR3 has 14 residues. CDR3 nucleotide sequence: TGTGCCAGCAGCGAACTAGCGGGGGCCAACGTCCTGACTTTC. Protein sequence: CASSELAGANVLTF.

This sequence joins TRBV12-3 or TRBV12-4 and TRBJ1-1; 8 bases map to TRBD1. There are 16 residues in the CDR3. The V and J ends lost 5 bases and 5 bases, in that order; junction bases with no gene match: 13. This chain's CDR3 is CASSTVDRGGNTEAFF. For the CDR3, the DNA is TGTGCCAGCAGTACAGTAGACAGGGGAGGGAATACTGAAGCTTTCTTT.

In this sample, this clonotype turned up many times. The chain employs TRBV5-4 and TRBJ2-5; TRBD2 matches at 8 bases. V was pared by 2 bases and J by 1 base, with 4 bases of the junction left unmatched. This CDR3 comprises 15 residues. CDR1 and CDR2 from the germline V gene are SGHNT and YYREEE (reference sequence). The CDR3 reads CASSFRAGAQETQYF. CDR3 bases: TGTGCCAGCAGCTTCCGAGCGGGGGCCCAAGAGACCCAGTACTTC.

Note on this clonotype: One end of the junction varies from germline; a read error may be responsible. The CDR3 region is CASSLAGRGSPSYF. CDR3 nucleotides: TGTGCCAGCAGCCTAGCAGGCAGGGGCTCCCCTTCCTACTTT. The chain uses TRBV7-7 and TRBJ1-1, with a possible D match to TRBD1 (6 bases). The CDR3 spans 14 residues. Germline V lookup: CDR1 SSHAT, CDR2 FNYEAQ (reference sequence).

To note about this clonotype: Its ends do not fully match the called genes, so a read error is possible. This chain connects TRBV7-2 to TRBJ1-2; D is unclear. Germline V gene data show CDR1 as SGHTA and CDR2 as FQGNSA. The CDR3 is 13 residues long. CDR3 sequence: CASSLDSDHGDTF. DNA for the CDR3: TGTGCCAGCAGCTTAGATTCGGACCATGGCGACACCTTC.

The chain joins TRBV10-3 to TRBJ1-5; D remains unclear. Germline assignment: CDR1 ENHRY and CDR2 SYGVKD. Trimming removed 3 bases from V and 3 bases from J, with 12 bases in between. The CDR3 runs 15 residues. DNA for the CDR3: TGTGCCATCAGTGATTCGGGAGGTTACAATCAGCCCCAGCATTTT. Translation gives CAISDSGGYNQPQHF.

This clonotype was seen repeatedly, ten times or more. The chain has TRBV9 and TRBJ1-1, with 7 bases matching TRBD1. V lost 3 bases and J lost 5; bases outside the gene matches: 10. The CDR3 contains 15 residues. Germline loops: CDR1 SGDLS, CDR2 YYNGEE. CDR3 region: CASSAQGGGWTEAFF. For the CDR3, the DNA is TGTGCCAGCAGCGCCCAGGGGGGAGGGTGGACTGAAGCTTTCTTT.

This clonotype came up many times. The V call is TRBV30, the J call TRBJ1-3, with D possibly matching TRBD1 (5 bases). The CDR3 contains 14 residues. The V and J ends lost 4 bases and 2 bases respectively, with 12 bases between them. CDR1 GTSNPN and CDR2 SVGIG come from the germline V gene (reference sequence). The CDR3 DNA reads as TGTGCCTGGACACGAGGGGCAGCTGGAAACACCATATATTTT. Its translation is CAWTRGAAGNTIYF.

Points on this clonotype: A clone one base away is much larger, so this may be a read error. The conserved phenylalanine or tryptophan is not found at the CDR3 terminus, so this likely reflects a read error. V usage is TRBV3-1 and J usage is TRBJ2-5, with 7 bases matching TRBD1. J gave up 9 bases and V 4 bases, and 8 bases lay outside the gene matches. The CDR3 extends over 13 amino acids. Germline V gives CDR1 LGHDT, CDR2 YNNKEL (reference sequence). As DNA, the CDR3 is TGTGCCAGCAGCCGGGACAGCTCTTCGGCCCAGTACTCC. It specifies CASSRDSSSAQYS.

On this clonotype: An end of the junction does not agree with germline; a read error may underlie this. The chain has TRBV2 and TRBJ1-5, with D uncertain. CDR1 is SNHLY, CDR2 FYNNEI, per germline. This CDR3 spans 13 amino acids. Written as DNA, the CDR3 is TGTGCCAGCGCGCAGGAGATGGATCAGCCCCAGCACTTT. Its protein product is CASAQEMDQPQHF.

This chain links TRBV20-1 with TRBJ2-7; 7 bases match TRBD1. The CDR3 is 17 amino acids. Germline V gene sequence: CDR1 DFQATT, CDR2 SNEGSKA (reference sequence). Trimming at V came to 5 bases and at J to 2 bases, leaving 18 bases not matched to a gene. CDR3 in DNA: TGCAGTGCTTTGGACCAAGAGAGGTGGGACAGAGCCTACGAGCAGTACTTC. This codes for CSALDQERWDRAYEQYF.